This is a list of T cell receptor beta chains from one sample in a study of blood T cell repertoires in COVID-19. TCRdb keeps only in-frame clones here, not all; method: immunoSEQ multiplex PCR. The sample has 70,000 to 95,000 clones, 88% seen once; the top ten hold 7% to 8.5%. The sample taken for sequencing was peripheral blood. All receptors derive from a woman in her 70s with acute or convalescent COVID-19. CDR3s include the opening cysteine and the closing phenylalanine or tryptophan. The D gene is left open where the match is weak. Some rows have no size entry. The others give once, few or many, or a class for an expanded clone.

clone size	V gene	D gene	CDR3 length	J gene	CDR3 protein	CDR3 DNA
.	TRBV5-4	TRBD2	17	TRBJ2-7	CASSFLTSGDWSYEQYF	TGTGCCAGCAGCTTTTTGACTAGCGGGGATTGGTCCTACGAGCAGTACTTC
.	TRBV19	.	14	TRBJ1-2	CASSLQNLFSGYTF	TGTGCCAGTAGTTTACAGAACCTCTTCTCCGGCTACACCTTC
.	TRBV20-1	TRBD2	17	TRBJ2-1	CSASILAGGSGDNEQFF	TGCAGTGCTAGTATTCTAGCGGGAGGCTCGGGCGACAATGAGCAGTTCTTC
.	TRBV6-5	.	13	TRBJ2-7	CASRHDNSYEQYF	TGTGCCAGCAGACACGACAACTCCTACGAGCAGTACTTC
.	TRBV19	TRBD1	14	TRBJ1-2	CASNQQGTNYGYTF	TGTGCCAGTAATCAACAGGGGACTAACTATGGCTACACCTTC
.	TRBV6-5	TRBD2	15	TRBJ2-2	CASKRGGGSTGELFF	TGTGCCAGTAAACGGGGGGGAGGAAGCACCGGGGAGCTGTTTTTT
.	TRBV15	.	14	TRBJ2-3	CATSSPGGPDTQYF	TGTGCCACCAGCAGCCCCGGCGGGCCAGATACGCAGTATTTT
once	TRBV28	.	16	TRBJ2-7	CASSLPMRGGLDEQYF	TGTGCCAGCAGTCTACCCATGCGTGGGGGCTTGGACGAGCAGTACTTC
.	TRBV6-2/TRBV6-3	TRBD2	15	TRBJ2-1	CASSLQRGGYNEQFF	TGTGCCAGCAGTTTGCAGCGGGGGGGCTACAATGAGCAGTTCTTC
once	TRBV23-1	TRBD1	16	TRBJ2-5	CASSQSGQGIQETQYF	TGCGCCAGCAGTCAATCCGGACAGGGCATCCAAGAGACCCAGTACTTC
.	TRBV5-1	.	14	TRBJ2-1	CASSLVGGNNEQFF	TGCGCCAGCAGCTTGGTGGGAGGAAACAATGAGCAGTTCTTC
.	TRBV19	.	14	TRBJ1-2	CASSISQGGGGYTF	TGTGCCAGTAGTATCTCCCAGGGCGGTGGCGGCTACACCTTC
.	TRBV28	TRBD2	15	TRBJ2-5	CASSLRLAGQETQYF	TGTGCCAGCAGTTTACGGCTAGCGGGACAAGAGACCCAGTACTTC
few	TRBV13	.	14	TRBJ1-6	CASSQTGLRSPLHF	TGTGCCAGCAGCCAAACAGGGTTACGGTCACCCCTCCACTTT
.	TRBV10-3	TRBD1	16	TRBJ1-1	CAISRQTGEKNTEAFF	TGTGCCATCAGCCGACAGACAGGGGAAAAGAACACTGAAGCTTTCTTT
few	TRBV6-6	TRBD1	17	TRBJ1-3	CASSPGGTLSSGNTIYF	TGTGCCAGCAGTCCAGGGGGCACGTTGTCCTCTGGAAACACCATATATTTT
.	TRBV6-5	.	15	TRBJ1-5	CASSITAPSNQPQHF	TGTGCCAGCAGTATCACAGCACCTAGCAATCAGCCCCAGCATTTT
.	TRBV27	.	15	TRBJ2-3	CASSFLQGGTDTQYF	TGTGCCAGCAGTTTTTTGCAGGGTGGGACAGATACGCAGTATTTT
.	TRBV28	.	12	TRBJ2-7	CASRTPSHEQYF	TGTGCCAGCAGAACTCCCTCCCACGAGCAGTACTTC
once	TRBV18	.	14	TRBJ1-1	CASSPPKAGTQAFF	TGTGCCAGCTCCCCTCCCAAGGCCGGGACACAAGCTTTCTTT
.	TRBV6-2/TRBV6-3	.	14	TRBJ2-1	CASSYSTQDNEQFF	TGTGCCAGCAGTTACTCGACACAAGACAATGAGCAGTTCTTC
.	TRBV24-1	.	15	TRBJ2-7	CATFEGDFSYYEQYF	TGTGCCACCTTTGAAGGGGACTTCAGTTACTACGAGCAGTACTTC
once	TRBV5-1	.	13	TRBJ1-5	CASSLEGGQPQHF	TGCGCCAGCAGCTTGGAGGGAGGGCAGCCCCAGCATTTT
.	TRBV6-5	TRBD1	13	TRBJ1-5	CASSRDRDQPQHF	TGTGCCAGCAGTCGGGACAGGGATCAGCCCCAGCATTTT